This paragraph covers one T cell receptor beta chain sequence. These data originate in a study of radiotherapy plus CTLA-4 blockade in lung cancer. In germline, CDR1 is LGHNA, CDR2 YNFKEQ. V lost 4 bases and J 0 bases, leaving 10 bases between the germline ends. The CDR3 spans 14 residues. Clones were read by immunoSEQ multiplex PCR, and TCRdb kept only the in-frame ones, dropping some. The table lists tens of thousands of clones, 72% of them singletons. The material was peripheral blood, obtained from a patient treated with radiotherapy plus ipilimumab. The clonotype originates from a human donor with non-small cell lung cancer who had stable disease on radiotherapy plus ipilimumab. The chain links TRBV4-2 to TRBJ2-7; the D gene is possibly TRBD1 (6 bases). The chain's CDR3 is CASSPTGSSYEQYF. CDR3 DNA: TGTGCCAGCAGCCCGACAGGTAGCTCCTACGAGCAGTACTTC.